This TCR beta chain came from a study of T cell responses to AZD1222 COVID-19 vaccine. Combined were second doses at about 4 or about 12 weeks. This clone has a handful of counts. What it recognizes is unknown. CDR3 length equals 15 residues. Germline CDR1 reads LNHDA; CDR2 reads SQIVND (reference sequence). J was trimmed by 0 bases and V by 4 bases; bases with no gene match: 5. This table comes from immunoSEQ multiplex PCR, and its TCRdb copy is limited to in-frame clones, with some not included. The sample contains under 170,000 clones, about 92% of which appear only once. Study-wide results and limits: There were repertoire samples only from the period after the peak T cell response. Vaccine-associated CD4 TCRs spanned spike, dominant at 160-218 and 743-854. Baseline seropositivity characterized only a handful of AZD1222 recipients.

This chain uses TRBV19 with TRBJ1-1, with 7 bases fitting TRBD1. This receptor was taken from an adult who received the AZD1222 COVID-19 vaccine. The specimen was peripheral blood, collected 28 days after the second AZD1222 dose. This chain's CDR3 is CASSTRQGMNTEAFF. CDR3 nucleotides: TGTGCCAGTAGTACTCGACAGGGAATGAACACTGAAGCTTTCTTT.